This TCR beta chain was captured in a study of blood T cell repertoires in COVID-19. Study details: Acute and convalescent COVID-19 samples came from the United States, Italy and Spain. The cDNA or gDNA used as material had been derived from T cells, B-cell-depleted T cells, or PBMCs.

TCRdb's table, derived via immunoSEQ multiplex PCR, lists solely in-frame clones and lacks some. This repertoire shows some 160,000 clones, around 92% found once; its top ten account for 2.5% to 3%. Trimming stripped 10 bases from V and 8 bases from J, with 23 bases between. Germline V gene lookup returns CDR1 SNHLY and CDR2 FYNNEI. CDR3 size: 14 residues. The V call is TRBV2, the J call TRBJ1-2; unclear D gene. Sequencing was carried out using peripheral blood. This TCR came from a man aged 55 to 69 with acute or convalescent COVID-19. This CDR3 is CATRTEVRVPGYTF. CDR3 DNA sequence: TGTGCCACGAGAACTGAGGTCCGCGTCCCGGGCTACACCTTC. Supplemented by reference TRBV2 and TRBJ1-2, the full variable domain reads EPEVTQTPSHQVTQMGQEVILRCVPISNHLYFYWYRQILGQKVEFLVSFYNNEISEKSEIFDDQFSVERPDGSNFTLKIRSTKLEDSAMYFCATRTEVRVPGYTFGSGTRLTVV.